Below, 20 T cell receptor beta chains from the same sample are listed, as sequenced in a study of neurological immune-mediated disorders. TCRdb itself ran the 5' RACE reads through MiXCR, one entry per CDR3 protein. The table records 39,000 or so distinct CDR3 sequences, 2% to 3% of them present only once. The sequenced sample consisted of PBMCs. The receptors were sampled from a man younger than 40 with multiple sclerosis.

This clonotype was seen at least ten times. This chain joins TRBV7-2 and TRBJ2-5; D gene ambiguous. CDR1 is SGHTA, CDR2 FQGNSA, per germline. This CDR3 region has 13 residues. V lost 7 bases to trimming and J lost 4 bases, with 13 bases between them. Here the CDR3 reads CASKGPAGETQYF. The DNA of the CDR3 is TGTGCCAGCAAAGGGCCAGCTGGAGAGACCCAGTACTTC.

This clonotype was counted only a few times. V and J are TRBV7-6 and TRBJ2-1; 11 bases are a match to TRBD2. The CDR3 is 17 residues long. Germline V CDR1 and CDR2: SGHVS, FNYEAQ. The J segment lost 2 bases and the V segment lost 0 bases, leaving 3 bases of the junction unmatched. The DNA of the CDR3 is TGTGCCAGCAGCTTAGCCCTAGCGGGAGGAACCTACAATGAGCAGTTCTTC. Its protein product is CASSLALAGGTYNEQFF.

Many counts were recorded for this clonotype. The chain combines TRBV20-1 with TRBJ2-2; 11 bases align to TRBD2. The CDR3 totals 15 residues. Germline assignment: CDR1 DFQATT and CDR2 SNEGSKA (reference sequence). Trimming at V came to 6 bases and at J to 7 bases, leaving 10 bases not matched to a gene. The chain's CDR3 is CSARSGGGDIGELFF. The CDR3 DNA is TGCAGTGCCCGTAGCGGGGGGGGAGATATCGGGGAGCTGTTTTTT.

This clonotype was picked up many times. The CDR3 loop reads CSVVGVVGADTQYF. The CDR3 nucleotides read TGCAGCGTTGTAGGAGTAGTAGGGGCAGATACGCAGTATTTT. The chain carries TRBV29-1 and TRBJ2-3; a possible D gene is TRBD1 (5 bases). This CDR3 comprises 14 residues. The germline V gene has CDR1 SQVTM and CDR2 ANQGSEA. V was cut by 4 bases and J by 4 bases, with 15 bases left in between.

This clonotype has ten or more counts. The rearrangement links TRBV12-3 or TRBV12-4 to TRBJ2-2; no clear D gene. The CDR3 runs to 14 residues. Trimming cost V 6 bases and J 0 bases, with 8 bases left between them. The CDR3 sequence: CASRRAPNTGELFF. CDR3 DNA sequence: TGTGCCAGCAGACGGGCTCCGAACACCGGGGAGCTGTTTTTT.

This clonotype was picked up many times. The J gene is TRBJ2-1, the V gene TRBV7-2; possible D gene TRBD1, 5 bases. The CDR3 contains 16 residues. The ends were cut back, 0 bases at V and 7 bases at J, with 16 bases in the middle. Germline CDR1 SGHTA, CDR2 FQGNSA. The CDR3 DNA reads as TGTGCCAGCAGCTTAGCGCGTCAGGGCAGACGGAATGAGCAGTTCTTC. Amino acid sequence: CASSLARQGRRNEQFF.

Many counts were recorded for this clonotype. This chain joins TRBV6-6 and TRBJ2-7; D unresolved. The CDR3 runs 13 residues. CDR1 and CDR2 from the germline V gene are MNHNY and SVGAGI (reference sequence). Trimming took 0 bases from V and 4 from J, leaving 7 bases between them. CDR3 DNA: TGTGCCAGCAGTTACTCGATCCTGTACGAGCAGTACTTC. Protein product: CASSYSILYEQYF.

There are many counts of this clonotype. The V call is TRBV7-2, the J call TRBJ2-7; D is perhaps TRBD2 (6 bases). Per germline, CDR1 SGHTA and CDR2 FQGNSA. CDR3 length: 14 residues. Deletions cut 1 base from V and 6 bases from J, with 13 bases between. Here the CDR3 reads CASSLDPGLSEQYF. CDR3 nucleotide sequence: TGTGCCAGCAGCTTAGACCCGGGACTCTCCGAGCAGTACTTC.

At least ten counts were recorded for this clonotype. This rearrangement joins TRBV28 to TRBJ2-7; TRBD2 might be the D (6 bases). Trimming cost V 6 bases and J 7 bases, with 28 bases left between them. Germline lookup yields CDR1 MDHEN and CDR2 SYDVKM. The CDR3 consists of 17 residues. DNA of the CDR3: TGTGCCAGCAGCCCGCTGAATTTTTTCGGGGGATACGGAGAGCAGTACTTC. It translates to CASSPLNFFGGYGEQYF.

This clonotype occurred many times. CDR3 nucleotide sequence: TGCGCCAGCAGCTTGGTGGTGAACACTGAAGCTTTCTTT. As protein: CASSLVVNTEAFF. The chain carries TRBV5-1 and TRBJ1-1; D not certain. This CDR3 contains 13 residues. Trimming cost V 0 bases and J 0 bases, with 3 bases left between them. Germline V gives CDR1 SGHRS, CDR2 YFSETQ.

This clonotype occurred many times. V gene TRBV7-8 combines with J gene TRBJ2-5, with 8 bases fitting TRBD1. The V gene's germline CDR1 is SGHVS and CDR2 FQNEAQ. CDR3 length: 15 residues. With V trimmed by 1 base and J by 5 bases, 6 bases remained unmatched. CDR3 region: CASSLVAGTGETQYF. CDR3 nucleotide sequence: TGTGCCAGCAGCTTAGTGGCCGGGACAGGCGAGACCCAGTACTTC.

This clonotype was seen many times. CDR3 residues: CSGGQPSAATQYF. The CDR3 DNA reads TGCAGTGGAGGACAGCCCTCCGCAGCTACGCAGTATTTT. The genes are TRBV20-1 and TRBJ2-3; maybe TRBD1 (6 bases). Trimming pared 7 bases from V and 8 bases from J, leaving 19 bases between. Germline V CDR1 and CDR2: DFQATT, SNEGSKA (reference sequence). The CDR3 consists of 13 residues.

This clonotype was seen many times. The chain couples TRBV6-2 or TRBV6-3 to TRBJ1-2, with 10 bases that match TRBD1. Germline V lookup: CDR1 MNHEY, CDR2 SVGEGT. With 9 bases clipped from V and 1 base from J, the junction kept 11 bases outside the gene matches. There are 16 residues in the CDR3. CDR3 sequence (DNA): TGTGCCAGTCAAGGACAGGGGGACCTCCTTAACTATGGCTACACCTTC. Amino acids: CASQGQGDLLNYGYTF.

This clonotype was seen ten or more times. The chain is built from TRBV25-1 and TRBJ1-2; tentatively, D is TRBD1 (5 bases). V was cut by 4 bases and J by 4 bases, with 19 bases left in between. There are 16 residues in the CDR3. Germline loops: CDR1 MGHDK, CDR2 SYGVNS. CDR3 sequence: CASSALGWDFRYGYTF. The CDR3 coding sequence is TGTGCCAGCAGTGCACTCGGTTGGGACTTCCGCTATGGCTACACCTTC.

This clonotype has at least ten counts. V gene TRBV5-1 combines with J gene TRBJ2-3; TRBD2 is a possible D gene (6 bases). CDR3 length equals 14 residues. V was shortened by 4 bases and J by 3 bases, with 12 bases between the two germline ends. Germline V gene lookup returns CDR1 SGHRS and CDR2 YFSETQ. The CDR3 loop is CASSPRAGTDTQYF. For the CDR3, the DNA is TGCGCCAGCAGCCCCAGGGCGGGGACAGATACGCAGTATTTT.

In its sample, this clonotype was seen many times. The chain recombines TRBV5-1 with TRBJ2-2, with a possible D match to TRBD1 (5 bases). The CDR3 consists of 14 residues. Per the germline V gene, CDR1 is SGHRS and CDR2 is YFSETQ. V was clipped by 0 bases and J by 6 bases, with 9 bases between them. The CDR3 sequence: CASSLGQPSGELFF. The CDR3 nucleotides read TGCGCCAGCAGCTTGGGACAGCCCTCCGGGGAGCTGTTTTTT.

In DNA form, the CDR3 reads TGTGCCAGCAGTTTAGAGGGTGTGATGAACACCGGGGAGCTGTTTTTT. Its protein product is CASSLEGVMNTGELFF. This chain links TRBV28 with TRBJ2-2, with D tentatively TRBD2 (5 bases). CDR1 MDHEN and CDR2 SYDVKM come from the germline V gene. Trimming removed 2 bases at V and 1 base at J, with 11 bases between. The CDR3 has 16 amino acids.

The sample holds many counts of this clonotype. The rearrangement joins TRBV6-2 or TRBV6-3 to TRBJ2-1; TRBD2 might be the D (5 bases). CDR1 and CDR2 from the germline V gene are MNHEY and SVGEGT. The CDR3 extends over 14 amino acids. V was shortened by 2 bases and J by 2 bases, with 7 bases between the two germline ends. The DNA of the CDR3 is TGTGCCAGCAGTTACGACGGGGCCTACAATGAGCAGTTCTTC. Translation gives CASSYDGAYNEQFF.

This clonotype was seen ten or more times. V is TRBV10-3 and J is TRBJ1-1; 8 bases match TRBD1. Germline-derived CDR1 and CDR2 are ENHRY and SYGVKD. The junction had 7 bases not matched to a gene; V was cut back by 3 bases and J by 1 base. CDR3 size: 16 residues. CDR3: CAISDLTGAGNTEAFF. The CDR3 DNA follows: TGTGCCATCAGTGACCTGACAGGGGCCGGGAACACTGAAGCTTTCTTT.

This clonotype was observed at least ten times. This rearrangement joins TRBV6-6 to TRBJ2-3, with D perhaps TRBD2 (5 bases). V lost 2 bases and J lost 6, with 24 bases in between. CDR1 MNHNY and CDR2 SVGAGI come from the germline V gene (reference sequence). The CDR3 extends over 18 amino acids. CDR3 in DNA: TGTGCCAGCAGTTACGAACTTCTGGGCGGGCTTCACGGGGATACGCAGTATTTT. This gives the protein CASSYELLGGLHGDTQYF.